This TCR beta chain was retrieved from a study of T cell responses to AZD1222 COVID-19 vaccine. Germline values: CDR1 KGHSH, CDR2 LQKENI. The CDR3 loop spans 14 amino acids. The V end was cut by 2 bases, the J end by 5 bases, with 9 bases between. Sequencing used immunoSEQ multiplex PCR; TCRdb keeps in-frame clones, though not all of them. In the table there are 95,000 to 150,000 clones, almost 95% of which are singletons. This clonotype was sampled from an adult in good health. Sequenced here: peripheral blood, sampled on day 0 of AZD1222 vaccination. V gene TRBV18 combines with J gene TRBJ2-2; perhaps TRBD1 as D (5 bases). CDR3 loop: CASSPSRDTGELFF. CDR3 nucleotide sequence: TGTGCCAGCTCACCAAGCAGGGATACCGGGGAGCTGTTTTTT.